This TCR beta chain appears in the sequencing data of a study of shared clonotypes between healthy human individuals. At the level of the study: Ranging from 18 to 49 in age, donors were a couple of women and three men.

This clone was seen a single time. What it binds is unknown. This table comes from immunoSEQ multiplex PCR, and its TCRdb copy is limited to in-frame clones, with some not included. The sample consists of roughly 1,500,000 clones, 98% of them appearing once. General study points: Relative to memory subsets, naive subsets generally showed larger estimated richness. The study found lower generation probabilities in non-shared clonotypes than in those shared by all four donors. It was expected that sequencing depth would affect clonotype sharing among donors.

Germline V gene sequence: CDR1 MDHEN, CDR2 SYDVKM. This CDR3 comprises 19 residues. V was shortened by 3 bases and J by 0 bases, with 22 bases between the two germline ends. The TCR sequence derives from a man aged 25-45 years in good health. The J gene is TRBJ2-3, the V gene TRBV28; no clear D. The material sequenced was naive CD4+ T cells sorted from blood. Subset of the sample: CD45RA+ positively selected. Written as DNA, the CDR3 is TGTGCCAGCAGTTTGGTTACGGCAGACCTGAAGATGAGCACAGATACGCAGTATTTT. This encodes CASSLVTADLKMSTDTQYF.